This T cell receptor (beta chain) originates from a study of blood T cell repertoires in COVID-19. Study-level information: Whether acute or convalescent, the COVID-19 samples came from the United States, Italy and Spain. The analysed material was cDNA or gDNA that came from T cells, B-cell-depleted T cells, or PBMCs.

With 5 bases clipped from V and 9 bases from J, the junction kept 21 bases outside the gene matches. The CDR3 contains 18 residues. From germline, CDR1 is SGHAT and CDR2 FQNNGV. Per the original methods: How many nucleated cells were present was estimated from reference gene primer amplification. Sequencing used immunoSEQ multiplex PCR; TCRdb keeps in-frame clones, though not all of them. The V and J calls and clone size were taken over from that table, and D and trimming were inferred from the DNA. Counted here are some 60,000 clones, approximately 91% occurring once; the ten biggest clones make up over 2%.

This TCR came from a man between 60 and 75 years old with acute or convalescent COVID-19. The chain employs TRBV11-2 and TRBJ2-4; the match to TRBD2 covers 8 bases. The sample consisted of peripheral blood. CDR3 sequence: CASSPFVGGGPTGTIQYF. The CDR3 coding sequence is TGTGCCAGCAGCCCATTTGTCGGGGGGGGCCCTACTGGGACCATTCAGTACTTC.